This TCR beta chain was captured by sequencing in a study of blood T cell repertoires in COVID-19. On the study more broadly: COVID-19 samples collected from the United States, Italy and Spain covered acute and convalescent phases. From T cells, B-cell-depleted T cells, or PBMCs came the material, which was cDNA or gDNA.

The sample holds many counts of this clone. V gave up 2 bases and J gave up 5 bases; unmatched junction bases: 3. CDR1 and CDR2 (germline): WSHSY, SAAADI. There are 16 residues in the CDR3. Patients at the Seattle site were enrolled during active infection and followed longitudinally. The authors' processing: Reference gene primers were amplified, and this amplification served to estimate nucleated cell counts. Clones were sequenced by immunoSEQ multiplex PCR, and TCRdb holds only the in-frame ones, with some missing. The DNA was the basis for D and trimming; V, J and clone size are from that table. Altogether almost 200,000 clones are present, more than 75% being singletons, with the ten largest covering 6%.

This receptor was taken from a woman aged 40 to 50 with COVID-19, enrolled during active disease. Material: peripheral blood. The chain has TRBV10-2 and TRBJ2-3; 14 nucleotides align to TRBD2. The CDR3 nucleotides read TGCGCCAGCAGTGAGGGACTAGCGGGGGGTTTAGATACGCAGTATTTT. It specifies CASSEGLAGGLDTQYF.